This paragraph reports one T cell receptor (beta chain). These data are taken from a study of shared T cell receptors in the human thymus. Sequencing used immunoSEQ multiplex PCR; TCRdb keeps in-frame clones, though not all of them. Of some 700,000 clones detected, 75% to 90% appear once; the ten largest clones hold around 0.0099%. The same sample was also used in a study of human thymus T cells. This second study says: Thymus pieces cut out during corrective heart surgery were the tissue that was used. Thymic and blood repertoires appeared to carry a bias in their V and J gene usage. Related research described strongly overlapping thymic repertoires in unrelated people.

Source material: thymocytes. The source is a girl under three years old with a congenital heart defect.

The CDR3 DNA follows: TGTGCCAGCAGCCGAGCACAGGGGGTAGAGGACGGCTACACCTTC. It is translated as CASSRAQGVEDGYTF. The rearrangement uses TRBV6-5 and TRBJ1-2, with 8 bases matching TRBD1. The CDR3 sequence is 15 residues long. Trimming at V came to 6 bases and at J to 8 bases, leaving 14 bases not matched to a gene. CDR1 and CDR2 (germline): MNHEY, SVGAGI.